A single TCR beta chain is shown here with its context. Time point specified: newly diagnosed GD, antithyroid drugs for less than 3 months. The TCR library was prepared using RNA isolated from PBMCs. The CDR3 sequence is 14 residues long. The V gene lost 7 bases and the J gene lost 7 bases, with 16 bases spanning the gap. Looked up from germline, CDR1 is LNHDA and CDR2 is SQIVND (reference sequence). Sequencing libraries for TCR beta were prepared with iRepertoire HTBI primers and Arm-PCR of CDR3 regions. TCRdb used MiXCR to reprocess the multiplex PCR reads, holding one entry per CDR3 protein. Among 440,000 or so distinct CDR3 sequences, about 15% were seen once, and the ten largest hold 16%. These data are taken from a study of regulatory T cells in long-lasting Graves disease. The data also belong to a second study, concerning T cells in Graves' hyperthyroidism and ophthalmopathy.

The source of this sequence is a woman in her 30s with Graves disease. V gene TRBV19 combines with J gene TRBJ2-2; a possible D gene is TRBD1 (6 bases). The sequencing used peripheral blood mononuclear cells (PBMCs), collected at new diagnosis, from a patient treated with antithyroid drugs. The CDR3 coding sequence is TGTGCCAGTACTCGGGACACGGGCATCGGGGAGCTGTTTTTT. Its protein product is CASTRDTGIGELFF.